This record covers a single T cell receptor (beta chain). This sample is part of a study of blood T cell repertoires in COVID-19. Study context: COVID-19 samples collected from the United States, Italy and Spain covered acute and convalescent phases. PBMCs, B-cell-depleted T cells, or T cells were the source of the cDNA or gDNA that made up the material.

This CDR3 has 16 amino acids. As originally analysed: It was from reference gene primer amplification that nucleated cell counts were estimated. Produced via immunoSEQ multiplex PCR; TCRdb's table is partial and in-frame only. V, J and clone size reflect that table, while D and trimming were determined from the DNA. The table includes 95,000 to 150,000 clones, about four fifths detected once. The TCR sequence derives from a man aged 60-69 years with active or convalescent COVID-19. The sample comprised peripheral blood. The rearrangement links TRBV21-1 to TRBJ2-7; TRBD1 is the table's D call and was not checked against the DNA. TRBV21-1 is designated a pseudogene. CDR3: CASSTNRDSYTYEQYF. The CDR3 DNA sequence: TGTGCCAGCAGCACCAACCGGGACAGCTATACCTACGAGCAGTACTTC.